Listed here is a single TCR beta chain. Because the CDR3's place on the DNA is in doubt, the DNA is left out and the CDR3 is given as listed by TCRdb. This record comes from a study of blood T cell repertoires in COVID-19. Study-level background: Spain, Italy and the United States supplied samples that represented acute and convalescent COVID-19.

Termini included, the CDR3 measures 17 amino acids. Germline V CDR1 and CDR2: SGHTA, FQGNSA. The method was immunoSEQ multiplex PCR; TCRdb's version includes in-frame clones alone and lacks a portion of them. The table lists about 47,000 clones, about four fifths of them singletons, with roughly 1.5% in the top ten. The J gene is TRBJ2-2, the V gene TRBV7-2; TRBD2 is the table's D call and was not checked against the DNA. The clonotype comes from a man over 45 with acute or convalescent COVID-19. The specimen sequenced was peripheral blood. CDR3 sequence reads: CASSLEKAGLTPGSCFF.